The rows below give T cell receptor beta chains drawn from one sample of a study of blood T cell repertoires in COVID-19. Repertoires were generated with immunoSEQ multiplex PCR, while TCRdb's copy carries only in-frame clones and drops some. Seen here are over 150,000 clones, 65% to 85% observed once, and the top ten hold over 6.5%. The sequencing sample was made of peripheral blood. These receptors were taken from a woman aged 40 to 49 with COVID-19, enrolled during active disease. Both conserved end residues are part of each CDR3. D genes are given only for firm matches. Clone size is not always given. Where it is, it says once, few, many or a class for expanded clones.

clone size	V gene	D gene	J gene	CDR3 DNA	CDR3 protein
-	TRBV10-1	-	TRBJ1-1	TGCGCCAGCAGTGAGTCGCTAGGCTACACTGAAGCTTTCTTT	CASSESLGYTEAFF
-	TRBV5-4	-	TRBJ1-3	TGTGCCAGCAGCTTGGGGAGCTCTGGAAACACCATATATTTT	CASSLGSSGNTIYF
-	TRBV11-3	-	TRBJ2-2	TGTGCCAGCAGCTTAGGGAACGGACAATGGCGCACCACCGGGGAGCTGTTTTTT	CASSLGNGQWRTTGELFF
-	TRBV29-1	-	TRBJ1-6	TGCAGCGTTGAGCCTGGGCCGGTTAATTCACCCCTCCACTTT	CSVEPGPVNSPLHF
-	TRBV28	-	TRBJ1-1	TGTGCCAGCAGCCCCAGGAGGGCTGGGATGAACACTGAAGCTTTCTTT	CASSPRRAGMNTEAFF
-	TRBV14	-	TRBJ2-2	TGTGCCAGCAGCCAAGAAAGAATCAGCAGGTCCCACACCGGGGAGCTGTTTTTT	CASSQERISRSHTGELFF
-	TRBV2	-	TRBJ1-1	TGTGCCAGAGCATTGGAAGCTTTCTTT	CARALEAFF
-	TRBV10-1	-	TRBJ2-7	TGCGCCAGCAGTGTGACAGGAGCCTACGAGCAGTACTTC	CASSVTGAYEQYF
few	TRBV5-1	TRBD1	TRBJ1-2	TGCGCCAGCAGCTTGGGGCAAACAGGGGGCGCGGACTATGGCTACACCTTC	CASSLGQTGGADYGYTF
-	TRBV7-9	TRBD1	TRBJ1-1	TGTGCCAGCAGCTTAGGGGAGACAGGGCCCACTGAAGCTTTCTTT	CASSLGETGPTEAFF
-	TRBV19	-	TRBJ1-4	TGTGCCAGTAGTATAGAGGCGGGGGCGCGAACAATTAATGAAAAACTGTTTTTT	CASSIEAGARTINEKLFF
-	TRBV9	-	TRBJ2-6	TGTGCCAGCAGCGTCAGGGCTGGGGCCAACGTCCTGACTTTC	CASSVRAGANVLTF